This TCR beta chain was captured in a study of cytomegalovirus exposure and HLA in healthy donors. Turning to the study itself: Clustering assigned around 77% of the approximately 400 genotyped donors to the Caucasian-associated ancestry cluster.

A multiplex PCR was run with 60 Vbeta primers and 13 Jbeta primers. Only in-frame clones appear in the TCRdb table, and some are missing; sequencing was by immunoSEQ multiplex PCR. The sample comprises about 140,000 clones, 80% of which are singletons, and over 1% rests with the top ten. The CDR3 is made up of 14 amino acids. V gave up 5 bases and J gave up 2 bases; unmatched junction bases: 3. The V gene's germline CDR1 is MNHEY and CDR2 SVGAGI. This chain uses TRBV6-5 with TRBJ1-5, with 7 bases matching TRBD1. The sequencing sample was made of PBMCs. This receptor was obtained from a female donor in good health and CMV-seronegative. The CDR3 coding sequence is TGTGCCAGCAGTGGAGGGGGCGGCAATCAGCCCCAGCATTTT. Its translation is CASSGGGGNQPQHF.